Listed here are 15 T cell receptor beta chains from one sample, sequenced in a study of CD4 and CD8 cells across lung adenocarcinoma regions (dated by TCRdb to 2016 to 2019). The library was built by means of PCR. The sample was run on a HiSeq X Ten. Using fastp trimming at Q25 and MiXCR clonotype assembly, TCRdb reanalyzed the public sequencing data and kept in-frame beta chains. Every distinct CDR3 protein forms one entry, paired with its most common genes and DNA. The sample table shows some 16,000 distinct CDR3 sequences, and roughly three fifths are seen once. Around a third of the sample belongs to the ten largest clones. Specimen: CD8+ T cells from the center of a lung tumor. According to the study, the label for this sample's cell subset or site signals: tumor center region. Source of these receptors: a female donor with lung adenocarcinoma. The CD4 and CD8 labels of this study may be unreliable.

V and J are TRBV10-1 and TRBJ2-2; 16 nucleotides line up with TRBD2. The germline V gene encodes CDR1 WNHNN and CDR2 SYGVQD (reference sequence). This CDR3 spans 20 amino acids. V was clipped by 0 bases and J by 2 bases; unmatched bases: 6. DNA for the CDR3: TGCGCCAGCAGTGAGTCCTCGGGACTAGCGGGAGGGCCTAACACCGGGGAGCTGTTTTTT. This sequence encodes CASSESSGLAGGPNTGELFF.

This CDR3 reads CASSQVHHSGNTIYF. The CDR3 DNA follows: TGTGCCAGCAGCCAAGTACACCACTCTGGAAACACCATATATTTT. This chain joins TRBV3-1 and TRBJ1-3; no clear D. The germline gives CDR1 LGHDT, CDR2 YNNKEL (reference sequence). The CDR3 is 15 residues long. Trimming cost V 1 base and J 0 bases, with 7 bases left between them.

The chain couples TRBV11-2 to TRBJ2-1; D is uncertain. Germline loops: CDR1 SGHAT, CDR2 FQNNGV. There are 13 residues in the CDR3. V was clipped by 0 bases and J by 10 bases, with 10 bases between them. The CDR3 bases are TGTGCCAGCAGCTTAGATCTCCGGCAGGAGCAGTTCTTC. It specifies CASSLDLRQEQFF. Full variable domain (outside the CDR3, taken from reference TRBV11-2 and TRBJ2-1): EAGVAQSPRYKIIEKRQSVAFWCNPISGHATLYWYQQILGQGPKLLIQFQNNGVVDDSQLPKDRFSAERLKGVDSTLKIQPAKLEDSAVYLCASSLDLRQEQFFGPGTRLTVL.

The CDR3 DNA reads TGTGCCAGCAGCCCGCCGGGACCGCGAGCTGAGCAGTTCTTC. The encoded protein is CASSPPGPRAEQFF. This chain links TRBV7-2 with TRBJ2-1; D may match TRBD1 or TRBD2 (5 bases each). From germline, CDR1 is SGHTA and CDR2 FQGNSA. The CDR3 has 14 residues. Trimming removed 5 bases at V and 9 bases at J, with 17 bases between.

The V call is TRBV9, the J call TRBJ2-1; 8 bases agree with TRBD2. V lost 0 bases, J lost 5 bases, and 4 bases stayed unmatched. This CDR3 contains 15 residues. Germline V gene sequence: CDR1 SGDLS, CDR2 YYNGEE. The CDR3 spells CASSVGGGPDNEQFF. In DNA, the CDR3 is TGTGCCAGCAGCGTAGGCGGGGGGCCCGACAATGAGCAGTTCTTC.

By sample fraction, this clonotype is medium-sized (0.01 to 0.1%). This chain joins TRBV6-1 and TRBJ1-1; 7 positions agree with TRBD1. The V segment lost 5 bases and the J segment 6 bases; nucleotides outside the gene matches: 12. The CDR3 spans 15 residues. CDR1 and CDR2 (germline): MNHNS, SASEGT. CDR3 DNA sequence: TGTGCCAGCAGTCGGTATACAGGGGCGGAGGCTGAAGCTTTCTTT. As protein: CASSRYTGAEAEAFF.

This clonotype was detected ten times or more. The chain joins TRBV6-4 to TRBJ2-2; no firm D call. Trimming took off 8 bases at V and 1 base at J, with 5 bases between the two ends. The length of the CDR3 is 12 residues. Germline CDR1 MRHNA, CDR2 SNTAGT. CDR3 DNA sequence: TGTGCCAGCCAAGGGAACACCGGGGAGCTGTTTTTT. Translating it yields CASQGNTGELFF.

The CDR3 nucleotides are TGCGCCAGCAGCCAAGTCGGCAGGGGCACCGGGGAGCAGTATTTT. The encoded protein is CASSQVGRGTGEQYF. The chain employs TRBV4-1 and TRBJ2-2, with D possibly being TRBD1 (6 bases). The J call may be in error: the DNA end matches TRBJ2-3 better. The CDR3 runs 15 residues. Germline V lookup: CDR1 MGHRA, CDR2 YSYEKL.

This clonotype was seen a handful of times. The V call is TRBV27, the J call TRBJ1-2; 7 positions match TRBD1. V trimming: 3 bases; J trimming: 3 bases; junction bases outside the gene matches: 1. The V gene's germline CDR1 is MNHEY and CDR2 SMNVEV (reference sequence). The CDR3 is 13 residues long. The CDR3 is CASSFGQDYGYTF. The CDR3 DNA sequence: TGTGCCAGCAGTTTCGGACAGGACTATGGCTACACCTTC.

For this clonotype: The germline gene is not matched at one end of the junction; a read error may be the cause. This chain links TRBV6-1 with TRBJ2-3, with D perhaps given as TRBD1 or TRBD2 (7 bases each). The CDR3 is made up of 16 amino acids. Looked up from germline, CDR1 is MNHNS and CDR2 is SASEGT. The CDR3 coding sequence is TGTGCCAGCGCGGGGGAAGGGGGCTGTGGCACAGATACGCAGTATTTC. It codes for CASAGEGGCGTDTQYF.

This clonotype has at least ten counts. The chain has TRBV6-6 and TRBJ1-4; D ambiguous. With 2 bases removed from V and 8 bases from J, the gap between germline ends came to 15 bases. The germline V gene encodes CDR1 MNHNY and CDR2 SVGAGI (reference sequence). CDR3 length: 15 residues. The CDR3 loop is CASSYRHVGREKLFF. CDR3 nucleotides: TGTGCCAGCAGTTACCGCCATGTGGGTAGAGAAAAACTGTTTTTT.

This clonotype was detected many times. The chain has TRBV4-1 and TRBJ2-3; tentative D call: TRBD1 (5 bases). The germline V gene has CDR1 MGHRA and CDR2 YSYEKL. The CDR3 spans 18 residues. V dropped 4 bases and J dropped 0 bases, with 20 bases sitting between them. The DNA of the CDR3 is TGCGCCAGCAGCCCAAGTCCGACAGAACCATACAGCACAGATACGCAGTATTTT. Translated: CASSPSPTEPYSTDTQYF.

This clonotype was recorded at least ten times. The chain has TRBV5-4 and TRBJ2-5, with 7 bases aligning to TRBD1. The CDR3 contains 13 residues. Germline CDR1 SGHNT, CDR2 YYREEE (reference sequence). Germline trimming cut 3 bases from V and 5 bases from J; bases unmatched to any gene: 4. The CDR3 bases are TGTGCCAGCAGCTCGACAGGGTTGGAGACCCAGTACTTC. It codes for CASSSTGLETQYF.

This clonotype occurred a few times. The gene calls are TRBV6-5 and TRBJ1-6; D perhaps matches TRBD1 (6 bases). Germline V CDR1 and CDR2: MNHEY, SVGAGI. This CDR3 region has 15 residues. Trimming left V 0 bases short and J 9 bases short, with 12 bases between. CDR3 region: CASSYSAGTTSPLHF. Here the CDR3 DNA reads TGTGCCAGCAGTTACTCGGCAGGGACAACTTCACCCCTCCACTTT.

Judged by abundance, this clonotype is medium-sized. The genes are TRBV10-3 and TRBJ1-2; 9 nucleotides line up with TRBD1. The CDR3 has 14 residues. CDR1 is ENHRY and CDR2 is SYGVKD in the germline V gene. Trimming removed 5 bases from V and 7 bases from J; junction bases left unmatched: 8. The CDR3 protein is CAISPGQGRGGYTF. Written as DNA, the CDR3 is TGTGCCATCAGTCCGGGACAGGGACGGGGTGGCTACACCTTC.